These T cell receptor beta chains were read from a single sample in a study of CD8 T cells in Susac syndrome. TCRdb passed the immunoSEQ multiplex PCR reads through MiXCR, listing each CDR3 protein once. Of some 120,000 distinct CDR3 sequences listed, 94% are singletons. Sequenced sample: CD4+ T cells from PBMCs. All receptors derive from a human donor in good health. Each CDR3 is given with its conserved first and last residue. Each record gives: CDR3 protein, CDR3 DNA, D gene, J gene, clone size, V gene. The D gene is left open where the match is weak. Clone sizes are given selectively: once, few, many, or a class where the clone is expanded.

cdr3_aa: CASSRSGSQNIQYF
cdr3_nt: TGTGCCAGCAGCCGGTCGGGGTCGCAAAACATTCAGTACTTC
d_call: NA
j_call: TRBJ2-4
clone_size: few
v_call: TRBV4-2

cdr3_aa: CAWSVRATQPQHF
cdr3_nt: TGTGCCTGGAGTGTACGGGCTACTCAGCCCCAGCATTTT
d_call: NA
j_call: TRBJ1-5
clone_size: NA
v_call: TRBV30

cdr3_aa: CASGLTQGAYNEQFF
cdr3_nt: TGTGCTAGTGGTTTGACCCAGGGCGCTTACAATGAGCAGTTCTTC
d_call: NA
j_call: TRBJ2-1
clone_size: NA
v_call: TRBV12-5

cdr3_aa: CASSHIPGLAGGTGELFF
cdr3_nt: TGTGCCAGCAGTCATATCCCGGGACTAGCGGGAGGGACCGGGGAGCTGTTTTTT
d_call: TRBD2
j_call: TRBJ2-2
clone_size: NA
v_call: TRBV14

cdr3_aa: CASSGKGSEQFF
cdr3_nt: TGTGCCAGCAGCGGGAAGGGGAGCGAGCAGTTCTTC
d_call: NA
j_call: TRBJ2-1
clone_size: NA
v_call: TRBV12-3/TRBV12-4

cdr3_aa: CAISDDPPRDAGDEQYF
cdr3_nt: TGTGCCATCAGTGACGACCCCCCCCGGGATGCGGGAGACGAGCAGTACTTC
d_call: TRBD2
j_call: TRBJ2-7
clone_size: NA
v_call: TRBV10-3

cdr3_aa: CSARGDWAGELFF
cdr3_nt: TGCAGTGCTAGGGGGGACTGGGCCGGGGAGCTGTTTTTT
d_call: NA
j_call: TRBJ2-2
clone_size: NA
v_call: TRBV20-1

cdr3_aa: CASSFLTRTGEQYF
cdr3_nt: TGTGCCAGCAGTTTCCTGACTAGAACGGGGGAGCAGTACTTC
d_call: NA
j_call: TRBJ2-7
clone_size: NA
v_call: TRBV28

cdr3_aa: CASSLDRDNYGYTF
cdr3_nt: TGTGCCAGCAGCCTAGACAGAGACAACTATGGCTACACCTTC
d_call: NA
j_call: TRBJ1-2
clone_size: NA
v_call: TRBV11-1

cdr3_aa: CASSLGRPKDGANVLTF
cdr3_nt: TGTGCCAGCAGCCTAGGGAGGCCCAAGGATGGGGCCAACGTCCTGACTTTC
d_call: NA
j_call: TRBJ2-6
clone_size: NA
v_call: TRBV4-2

cdr3_aa: CASSQGTSEPGEQYF
cdr3_nt: TGTGCCAGCTCACAAGGGACTAGCGAACCCGGCGAGCAGTACTTC
d_call: TRBD2
j_call: TRBJ2-7
clone_size: NA
v_call: TRBV18

cdr3_aa: CAWSSGPAEKLFF
cdr3_nt: TGTGCCTGGAGTTCCGGACCAGCTGAAAAACTGTTTTTT
d_call: NA
j_call: TRBJ1-4
clone_size: NA
v_call: TRBV30

cdr3_aa: CASIKRGGSQPQHF
cdr3_nt: TGTGCCAGCATTAAACGGGGGGGAAGTCAGCCCCAGCATTTT
d_call: NA
j_call: TRBJ1-5
clone_size: once
v_call: TRBV27

cdr3_aa: CSAKTSGSPGTQYF
cdr3_nt: TGCAGTGCTAAGACTAGCGGGAGTCCAGGGACCCAGTACTTC
d_call: TRBD2
j_call: TRBJ2-5
clone_size: NA
v_call: TRBV20-1

cdr3_aa: CASQTASGTVNNQPQHF
cdr3_nt: TGTGCCAGCCAGACCGCATCCGGGACAGTCAACAATCAGCCCCAGCATTTT
d_call: TRBD1
j_call: TRBJ1-5
clone_size: NA
v_call: TRBV28

cdr3_aa: CASSFPGTSGSSYNEQFF
cdr3_nt: TGCGCCAGCAGCTTCCCCGGGACTAGCGGGAGCTCCTACAATGAGCAGTTCTTC
d_call: TRBD2
j_call: TRBJ2-1
clone_size: NA
v_call: TRBV5-1

cdr3_aa: CSVECMERDTQYF
cdr3_nt: TGCAGCGTTGAATGTATGGAACGAGATACGCAGTATTTT
d_call: NA
j_call: TRBJ2-3
clone_size: NA
v_call: TRBV29-1

cdr3_aa: CASSKGGTTDTQYF
cdr3_nt: TGTGCCAGTAGTAAGGGGGGAACCACAGATACGCAGTATTTT
d_call: NA
j_call: TRBJ2-3
clone_size: NA
v_call: TRBV19

cdr3_aa: CAWSVARAVKNTDTQYF
cdr3_nt: TGTGCCTGGAGTGTTGCACGAGCAGTTAAGAACACAGATACGCAGTATTTT
d_call: NA
j_call: TRBJ2-3
clone_size: NA
v_call: TRBV30

cdr3_aa: CAWSPRQGYTEAFF
cdr3_nt: TGTGCCTGGAGTCCTCGACAGGGGTACACTGAAGCTTTCTTT
d_call: TRBD1
j_call: TRBJ1-1
clone_size: once
v_call: TRBV30

cdr3_aa: CASRLGLAGTGELFF
cdr3_nt: TGTGCCAGCAGATTGGGACTAGCGGGCACCGGGGAGCTGTTTTTT
d_call: TRBD2
j_call: TRBJ2-2
clone_size: NA
v_call: TRBV7-2

cdr3_aa: CASSLRGRAGSGANVLTF
cdr3_nt: TGTGCCAGCAGTTTGCGCGGGAGGGCCGGGTCTGGGGCCAACGTCCTGACTTTC
d_call: TRBD2
j_call: TRBJ2-6
clone_size: NA
v_call: TRBV12-3/TRBV12-4

cdr3_aa: CSVAGGIIPDTQYF
cdr3_nt: TGCAGCGTTGCGGGCGGGATCATCCCAGATACGCAGTATTTT
d_call: NA
j_call: TRBJ2-3
clone_size: NA
v_call: TRBV29-1

cdr3_aa: CASSADRIHTDTQYF
cdr3_nt: TGTGCCAGTAGTGCGGACAGGATACACACAGATACGCAGTATTTT
d_call: TRBD1
j_call: TRBJ2-3
clone_size: NA
v_call: TRBV19

cdr3_aa: CASSSGPLASSTDTQYF
cdr3_nt: TGTGCCAGCAGCTCAGGCCCCCTAGCGAGTAGCACAGATACGCAGTATTTT
d_call: NA
j_call: TRBJ2-3
clone_size: NA
v_call: TRBV7-9

cdr3_aa: CASSITTGGLRNTEAFF
cdr3_nt: TGTGCCAGTAGTATAACCACAGGGGGCCTAAGGAACACTGAAGCTTTCTTT
d_call: TRBD1
j_call: TRBJ1-1
clone_size: NA
v_call: TRBV19

cdr3_aa: CASSLAPDLLSYEQYF
cdr3_nt: TGCGCCAGCAGCTTGGCTCCGGACCTCCTCTCCTACGAGCAGTACTTC
d_call: NA
j_call: TRBJ2-7
clone_size: NA
v_call: TRBV5-1

cdr3_aa: CASKTGTLFSEQYF
cdr3_nt: TGTGCCAGCAAGACCGGGACCCTTTTCAGCGAGCAGTACTTC
d_call: NA
j_call: TRBJ2-7
clone_size: NA
v_call: TRBV28

cdr3_aa: CASSPQSQVGELFF
cdr3_nt: TGTGCCAGCAGCCCGCAGTCGCAAGTCGGGGAGCTGTTTTTT
d_call: NA
j_call: TRBJ2-2
clone_size: NA
v_call: TRBV6-2/TRBV6-3

cdr3_aa: CASSQDAGLAGGRGEQFF
cdr3_nt: TGTGCCAGCAGCCAAGATGCGGGACTAGCGGGAGGGCGGGGTGAGCAGTTCTTC
d_call: TRBD2
j_call: TRBJ2-1
clone_size: NA
v_call: TRBV3-1

cdr3_aa: CASSSQVSYEQYF
cdr3_nt: TGTGCCAGCAGTTCCCAGGTCTCCTACGAGCAGTACTTC
d_call: NA
j_call: TRBJ2-7
clone_size: NA
v_call: TRBV6-6

cdr3_aa: CASSSTRYEQYF
cdr3_nt: TGTGCCAGCAGCTCCACCCGCTACGAGCAGTACTTC
d_call: NA
j_call: TRBJ2-7
clone_size: NA
v_call: TRBV3-1